This TCR gamma chain stems from a study of γδ T cells in repeated Plasmodium falciparum infection. In the study overall: Age- and gender-matched Australian children served as comparison for malaria-exposed Malian children.

This clone was detected many times. TCRdb reapplied CATT to the multiplex PCR reads. The table has approximately 32,000 gamma-chain clones, almost 1.5% seen once. This clonotype originated in a pool of human donors (malaria-infected and uninfected, not separated). Sequencing used gamma-delta T cells from blood.

CDR3 sequence reads: CALWELAGELGKKIKVF. The CDR3 DNA follows: TGTGCCTTGTGGGAACTCGCGGGGGAGTTGGGCAAAAAAATCAAGGTATTT. This rearrangement joins TRGV9 to TRGJP. V was clipped by 4 bases and J by 7 bases; unmatched bases: 10. The CDR3 runs 17 residues. Looked up from germline, CDR1 is GITISATS and CDR2 is ISYDGTV (reference sequence).